This T cell receptor (beta chain) was profiled in a study of cytomegalovirus exposure and HLA in healthy donors (dated by TCRdb to about 2017). About the full investigation: An earlier analysis of around 600 of the donors reported 250 to 350 Gb of sequence data and 120 million or so unique TCR beta sequences from 150 million to 200 million T cells. An early release covering around 630 HLA-typed donors comprised about 290 gigabases of sequencing data and roughly 85 million unique TCR sequences. Of the 300 to 450 genotyped donors, 75% to 85% were placed in the genetic ancestry cluster associated with self-reported Caucasian donors. The aim of the study was to test whether cataloging public T cell receptors could identify signatures of past pathogen exposure. The T cell repertoires of 700 or so subjects were profiled by immunosequencing and related to cytomegalovirus serostatus. Besides the first cohort of approximately 670 subjects, a separate validation cohort made up of 120 different subjects was used. To predict cytomegalovirus infection status, the study brought together high-throughput TCR immunosequencing, statistical association of individual TCRs with disease status, and machine learning. To study patterns of TCR occurrence, a later analysis re-analyzed previously published TCR beta repertoires from around 700 donors and added high-resolution HLA genotyping. In the later analysis, no new phenotypic data were used to find candidate immune exposures; instead, reliance was placed on TCR beta sequences and their occurrence across donors. An earlier analysis of nearly 600 of the donors applied high-throughput TCR beta sequencing to assess whether each TCR beta V gene segment acted as functional or pseudogenic. Donor age, sex, ethnicity and CMV serostatus were compiled alongside the repertoire data. A later genetic analysis used genome-wide SNP genotypes for about 65% of the roughly 700 donors, treating that subset as a discovery cohort. All discovery cohort repertoires had been generated using a single sequencing platform. Class I and class II HLA loci were covered by the typing at four-digit resolution. The number of donors typed differed by locus, with roughly 629-640 for A, B, C, DRB1 and DQB1, 522 for DQA1, 600 to 610 for DPA1, and over 400 for DPB1. Roughly five DR-DQ haplotypes were handled as single units for association and clustering, since linkage in the cohort was strong. On average, roughly 250,000 unique TCR beta nucleotide sequences were sequenced per donor among a few hundred genotyped donors of the cohort, with roughly 20% of those sequences being non-productive.

Library prep was done by the immunoSEQ multiplex PCR assay. A mixture of 60 forward primers for TCR Vbeta segments and 13 reverse primers for TCR Jbeta segments was used in the multiplex PCR. The CDR3 region of rearranged TCR beta genes was amplified from genomic DNA with a multiplex PCR assay. Amplified TCR beta libraries were sequenced as 87-base-pair reads on the Illumina HiSeq System. From the authors' description of their analysis: In a later analysis, 70 million to 95 million unique TCR beta chains were counted across the roughly 700 repertoires, and about 10 million of these chains were shared by at least two donors. A nearest-neighbor algorithm error-corrected the raw reads and collapsed the reads into unique sequences, merging closely related sequences to remove PCR and sequencing errors. Alignment of CDR3 sequences to IMGT reference sequences was used to assign V, D and J gene segments. For a sequence to be retained, a match of at least six nucleotides to both a V gene segment and a J gene segment was required. Rearrangements were classified as productive when the CDR3 lacked stop codons and remained in frame with V and J, and all other rearrangements were classified as non-productive. CDR3 was defined by IMGT convention, running from the second conserved V-encoded cysteine to the conserved J-encoded phenylalanine. The earlier analysis of some 600 of the donors excluded sequences that lacked an unambiguous match to a single V gene segment. In an earlier analysis of a few hundred of the donors, a V segment was called functional when productive rearrangements were above 56.7%, and segregating when the standard deviation between donors exceeded 5%. A statistical classification framework was developed to diagnose cytomegalovirus status using the catalog of TCR beta chain sequences. A later analysis assigned V and J genes by comparing TCR nucleotide sequences with IMGT/GENE-DB human TR gene sequences. The TCRdist pipeline was used in a later analysis to assign CDR3 sequences and most-parsimonious VDJ recombination scenarios. In a later analysis, every TCR beta chain was defined by the combination of its CDR3 amino acid sequence and its V-gene family, and reads without a unique V-gene family were dropped. To address suspected cross-contamination and a sequencing artifact, a later analysis removed around 590 highly shared, low-generation-probability nucleotide sequences. In a later analysis, a clonal expansion index was calculated for each public chain from normalized within-repertoire ranks of inferred template counts. In a later analysis, generation probabilities were computed using a VDJ recombination model fitted to out-of-frame rearrangements, and the results were checked against IGoR. Hypergeometric tests were used in a later analysis to score TCR-TCR, TCR-HLA and TCR-CMV co-occurrence, with a repertoire-size bias correction applied to the TCR pairs. To estimate false discovery rates, a later analysis permuted the HLA or CMV assignments 20 times. A later analysis grouped co-occurring TCRs with DBSCAN, adding TCRdist sequence similarity when clustering within HLA-allele-positive subsets. Co-occurrence clustering excluded repertoires with fewer than 30,000 or more than 120,000 public chains, plus five with anomalous nucleotide sharing. Entries here come from immuneACCESS through TCRdb and include only in-frame sequences with V and J called. Some clones fail to appear in such tables; in the studies checked, an unresolved V gene covers under half of the shortfall, and the cause of the remainder is unknown. The D gene and trimming were derived from the DNA, and the V and J assignments and clone size from that table. Across this sample there are over 90,000 clones, with 60% to 75% seen only once. The biggest ten clones account for roughly 3% of the sample.

To note about this clone: It lacks a known antigen. The sample holds no much larger clone one base away, and base qualities are not on file.

Study-wide findings and limitations: Because counts were too low, seventeen rarely observed V segments, including chromosome 9 orphons, were left out of the earlier analysis of approximately 500 of the donors. According to a later analysis, parvovirus B19, influenza, CMV and Epstein-Barr virus appeared linked to several top co-occurrence clusters. Specific HLA alleles were associated with 15,000 to 20,000 TCR beta sequences at a false discovery rate of 0.05 in a later analysis. In a later analysis, most CMV-associated TCR beta chains were found to appear HLA-restricted, with HLA associations seemingly driven largely by CMV exposure. Strong co-occurrence of HLA alleles, especially DR and DQ, made assigning TCR associations to individual alleles difficult. Compared with the approximately 600-donor mean, donors in an Asian-associated ancestry cluster had fewer N-insertions in productive TCRs, according to a later genetic analysis. Correlated functional status among segregating V segments might reflect linkage disequilibrium, but an unknown experimental factor could not be ruled out. Roughly uniform sequencing depth across donors was assumed in presence/absence analyses, although this assumption may not hold. The classifier was reported to diagnose cytomegalovirus status with high specificity and sensitivity in both the original cohort and the validation cohort. Because the 87-base-pair reads could not distinguish some IMGT-functional V segments, including TRBV6-2 and TRBV6-3, those segments were excluded. V-gene and J-gene trimming of TCR beta chains was associated with a missense DCLRE1C variant in a later genetic analysis, and the association was replicated in an independent cohort. Across donors, most TCR sequences were observed very rarely, whereas some public TCRs were present in many individuals. In an earlier analysis of under 600 of the donors, most TCR beta V segments were observed in productive rearrangements about 87% or about 30% of the time, broadly matching IMGT annotations. For the cohort, immune exposure information was limited to CMV serostatus. A cluster of highly shared sequence variants was judged likely to be a technical artifact of the sequencing pipeline. In vitro tests confirmed that a few of the cytomegalovirus-associated TCR beta chains recognize cytomegalovirus antigens. HLA typing was unavailable for some donors at each locus, so association tests used only the typed subset. In this cohort, only TCR beta chains were sequenced, and detectable features were limited by the absence of alpha or paired-chain data. In a later analysis, TCR association rates were found to vary across HLA loci, with the most associated TCRs seen for DRB1 alleles and the fewest for HLA-C alleles. In a later analysis, HLA-associated TCR beta chains showed more clonal expansion and lower generation probabilities than non-associated chains that were equally common. A further reported finding was that TCR beta sequences accurately predicted the HLA-A and HLA-B alleles for most subjects in the first cohort. In the study, 150 to 200 TCR beta chains were listed as associated with cytomegalovirus. The authors suggested that the approach could potentially be extended to other disease states and immunological phenotypes.

Via the germline V gene, CDR1 is SGDLS and CDR2 YYNGEE. V and J are trimmed by 4 bases and 6 bases, and the gene matches miss 5 bases of the junction. The CDR3 goes from the cysteine to the phenylalanine over 14 residues. Of the read, only the CDR3 DNA is kept; its 42 bases are in frame from base 1. The cohort consisted of 600 to 700 healthy bone marrow donors. Cohort members were all nominally healthy when sampled, although unrecorded immune exposures were likely present. The donor tested CMV seropositive, placing the donor among the approximately 310 seropositive members of the cohort. A peripheral blood sample was provided by each donor, and peripheral blood mononuclear cells were used for TCR beta sequencing. The Qiagen DNeasy Blood Extraction Kit was used to extract genomic DNA from the blood cell samples.

Specimen: PBMCs. The sequence was obtained from a female donor in good health and CMV-seropositive. The rearrangement joined TRBV9 to TRBJ2-2; 8 central bases correspond to TRBD2. The CDR3 region has the sequence CASSPGTSSGELFF. At the DNA level, the sequence is TGTGCCAGCAGCCCCGGGACTAGTTCCGGGGAGCTGTTTTTT. Supplemented by the reference TRBV9 and TRBJ2-2 proteins around the CDR3, the complete variable domain is DSGVTQTPKHLITATGQRVTLRCSPRSGDLSVYWYQQSLDQGLQFLIQYYNGEERAKGNILERFSAQQFPDLHSELNLSSLELGDSALYFCASSPGTSSGELFFGEGSRLTVL.